These 14 T cell receptor beta chains originate from one sample sequenced in a study of shared clonotypes between healthy human individuals (dated by TCRdb to the early 2020s). CD8 naive samples were obtained by positive selection for CCR7 among CD45RO-negative cells, yielding a CD45RA+CCR7+ population from which TemRA cells were excluded. The library was obtained by the immunoSEQ multiplex PCR assay. TCRdb holds this immuneACCESS table with in-frame rearrangements only. Some clones are missing; in checked studies, unresolved V genes explain under half, and the rest has no known cause. The sample records some 740,000 clones, 80% to 95% of which are singletons. Approximately 25% of the sample is taken by the ten largest. Sequenced sample: naive CD8+ T cells sorted from blood. In the paper's terms, the cell subset or site label means: CD45RA+CCR7+. These receptors were collected from a man in his thirties or forties in good health.

The chain joins TRBV7-9 to TRBJ1-4; no firm D call. Germline CDR1 is SEHNR and CDR2 is FQNEAQ (reference sequence). Trimming removed 1 base from V and 8 bases from J, with 17 bases in between. This CDR3 comprises 16 residues. The CDR3, as DNA: TGTGCCAGCAGCTTAGTTCTTGGCGGGAGCGGGGAAAAACTGTTTTTT. Encoded protein: CASSLVLGGSGEKLFF.

This clone was recorded once. The chain carries TRBV5-8 and TRBJ2-7, with D uncertain. The CDR3 length is 12 residues. The germline gives CDR1 SGHTS, CDR2 YDEGEE. Trimming left V 2 bases short and J 7 bases short, with 10 bases between. The CDR3 loop is CASSFEVLEQYF. CDR3 bases: TGTGCCAGCAGCTTTGAGGTTCTGGAGCAGTACTTC.

The rearrangement joins TRBV7-6 to TRBJ2-7, with 7 bases identical to TRBD2. This CDR3 spans 16 amino acids. The V gene end was trimmed by 4 bases and the J gene end by 3 bases; junction bases not matched to a gene: 12. Germline-derived CDR1 and CDR2 are SGHVS and FNYEAQ. CDR3 residues: CASSSGLTSSHYEQYF. The CDR3 coding sequence is TGTGCCAGCAGCTCGGGACTAACGTCCTCGCACTACGAGCAGTACTTC.

This clone was counted a single time. The V and J genes are TRBV29-1 and TRBJ2-5, with D possibly being TRBD1 or TRBD2 (5 bases each). Trimming left V 0 bases short and J 5 bases short, with 16 bases between. The CDR3 is 15 amino acids. Germline V gene data show CDR1 as SQVTM and CDR2 as ANQGSEA. The DNA for the CDR3 is TGCAGCGTTGAAGATGCGTCACAGGAGGCGGAGACCCAGTACTTC. It encodes CSVEDASQEAETQYF.

The V and J genes are TRBV27 and TRBJ2-1; 7 positions match TRBD2. The J segment lost 7 bases and the V segment lost 7 bases, leaving 7 bases of the junction unmatched. The CDR3 length is 13 residues. The germline V gene encodes CDR1 MNHEY and CDR2 SMNVEV (reference sequence). CDR3 amino acids: CASTHRLANEQFF. As DNA, the CDR3 is TGTGCCAGCACCCACCGACTAGCTAATGAGCAGTTCTTC.

This chain uses TRBV10-2 with TRBJ2-7; the D gene is possibly TRBD1 (6 bases). V was clipped by 3 bases and J by 4 bases, with 13 bases between them. CDR1 WSHSY and CDR2 SAAADI come from the germline V gene. The CDR3 contains 14 residues. CDR3 sequence: CASSETGQKYEQYF. The DNA for the CDR3 is TGCGCCAGCAGTGAAACAGGGCAAAAGTACGAGCAGTACTTC.

The chain recombines TRBV6-6 with TRBJ2-1, with D possibly matching TRBD2 (6 bases). Germline V gene data show CDR1 as MNHNY and CDR2 as SVGAGI (reference sequence). This CDR3 contains 16 residues. Deletions cut 4 bases from V and 0 bases from J, with 13 bases between. DNA of the CDR3: TGTGCCAGCAGTTGGACGCTAGCGAGCTCCTACAATGAGCAGTTCTTC. This encodes CASSWTLASSYNEQFF.

The rearrangement joins TRBV5-4 to TRBJ2-1, with TRBD2 matching over 10 bases. CDR3 length equals 16 residues. CDR1 is SGHNT and CDR2 is YYREEE in the germline V gene (reference sequence). The trim removed 4 bases at V and 7 bases at J, leaving 11 bases unmatched. Written as DNA, the CDR3 is TGTGCCAGCAGCGGGGTAGCGGGAGGCGGAAGGAATGAGCAGTTCTTC. As protein: CASSGVAGGGRNEQFF. The full variable domain, rest sourced from reference TRBV5-4 and TRBJ2-1, is ETGVTQSPTHLIKTRGQQVTLRCSSQSGHNTVSWYQQALGQGPQFIFQYYREEENGRGNFPPRFSGLQFPNYSSELNVNALELDDSALYLCASSGVAGGGRNEQFFGPGTRLTVL.

The chain has TRBV28 and TRBJ2-7; tentative D call: TRBD1 (6 bases). The V gene's germline CDR1 is MDHEN and CDR2 SYDVKM. V was shortened by 7 bases and J by 2 bases, with 21 bases between the two germline ends. The CDR3 totals 16 residues. In DNA form, the CDR3 reads TGTGCCAGCAATTCCCCCCGGGACACCACGACCTACGAGCAGTACTTC. Its protein is CASNSPRDTTTYEQYF.

In its sample, this clone was seen once. The V gene is TRBV6-5, the J gene TRBJ1-1, with D tentatively TRBD1 (5 bases). There are 13 residues in the CDR3. CDR1 is MNHEY, CDR2 SVGAGI, per germline. V dropped 6 bases and J dropped 1 base, with 9 bases sitting between them. CDR3 bases: TGTGCCAGCAGCCCCGGGGGGAACACTGAAGCTTTCTTT. As protein: CASSPGGNTEAFF.

This clone was seen a single time. This chain links TRBV5-1 with TRBJ2-7, with a possible D match to TRBD2 (7 bases). Trimming removed 1 base from V and 3 bases from J, with 17 bases in between. The CDR3 spans 16 residues. Per the germline V gene, CDR1 is SGHRS and CDR2 is YFSETQ. The CDR3 nucleotides are TGCGCCAGCAGCTTGTTGGGGGGGCTCCCGAGCTACGAGCAGTACTTC. This encodes CASSLLGGLPSYEQYF.

The chain has TRBV7-8 and TRBJ2-2, with 9 positions matching TRBD2. CDR1 SGHVS and CDR2 FQNEAQ come from the germline V gene. With V trimmed by 2 bases and J by 4 bases, 8 bases remained unmatched. The CDR3 is 17 amino acids. The CDR3 sequence is CASSLWAGGPSTGELFF. CDR3 in DNA: TGTGCCAGCAGCTTATGGGCGGGAGGGCCGAGCACCGGGGAGCTGTTTTTT.

The V call is TRBV11-3, the J call TRBJ2-3; D is undetermined. V lost 10 bases to trimming and J lost 1 base, with 3 bases between them. This CDR3 region has 10 residues. Germline CDR1 SGHNT, CDR2 YENEEA. CDR3 protein: CATGTDTQYF. DNA of the CDR3: TGTGCCACCGGCACAGATACGCAGTATTTT. The complete variable domain, with remaining parts taken from reference TRBV11-3 and TRBJ2-3, reads EAGVVQSPRYKIIEKKQPVAFWCNPISGHNTLYWYLQNLGQGPELLIRYENEEAVDDSQLPKDRFSAERLKGVDSTLKIQPAELGDSAVYLCATGTDTQYFGPGTRLTVL.

This clone was recorded only once. The chain employs TRBV10-3 and TRBJ2-1; no clear D. The CDR3 contains 13 residues. The germline V and J ends were trimmed by 6 bases and 6 bases, with 12 bases remaining between them. Looked up from germline, CDR1 is ENHRY and CDR2 is SYGVKD. The CDR3 nucleotides are TGTGCCATCAGCGCCTCTGGCATCAATGAGCAGTTCTTC. This sequence encodes CAISASGINEQFF.